One sample yielded the 6 T cell receptor beta chains listed below, sequenced in a study of human CD8 memory T cell subsets. UMI-labeled 5' RACE generated the TCR beta libraries. TCRdb re-called the 5' RACE reads and gives one entry per CDR3 protein, without DNA. The sample includes fewer than 15,000 distinct CDR3 sequences. The sample comprised CD8+ T cells from PBMCs. Receptor source: a human donor in good health.

The chain joins TRBV7-9 to TRBJ1-5; the TRBD1 assignment by TCRdb is unverifiable without DNA. In germline, CDR1 is SEHNR, CDR2 FQNEAQ (reference sequence). The length of the CDR3 is 13 residues. The CDR3 sequence: CASSLGTNQPQHF.

The CDR3 is CASSQDYGPDETQYF. This chain connects TRBV4-3 to TRBJ2-5; TCRdb selects TRBD2, and the lack of DNA leaves this call unchecked. Germline V gene lookup returns CDR1 LGHNA and CDR2 YSLEER. The CDR3 is 15 amino acids.

The chain uses TRBV9 and TRBJ2-7; TCRdb names TRBD1, which stays unverified in the absence of DNA. Germline-derived CDR1 and CDR2 are SGDLS and YYNGEE. This CDR3 has 14 amino acids. The CDR3 region is CASSFGQGSYEQYF.

CDR3 region: CASSLGSSLEQYF. The J gene is TRBJ2-7, the V gene TRBV7-6. The CDR3 runs to 13 residues. Looked up from germline, CDR1 is SGHVS and CDR2 is FNYEAQ.

V gene TRBV2 combines with J gene TRBJ1-5; TCRdb names TRBD1, which stays unverified in the absence of DNA. This CDR3 contains 15 residues. CDR1 and CDR2 (germline): SNHLY, FYNNEI. CDR3 amino acids: CASSTGDSLNQPQHF.

The V and J genes are TRBV11-2 and TRBJ2-1; TCRdb calls TRBD1, which cannot be checked without DNA. The CDR3 is made up of 16 amino acids. Germline loops: CDR1 SGHAT, CDR2 FQNNGV. CDR3 sequence: CASRPPGQGSYNEQFF.